Presented here are 8 T cell receptor beta chains from one specimen sequenced in a study of blood T cell repertoires in COVID-19. Data came from immunoSEQ multiplex PCR; TCRdb stores just in-frame clones and leaves some out. The sample has 60,000 to 100,000 clones; around 90% are singletons. The specimen sequenced was peripheral blood. The receptors originated from a man over 45 with active COVID-19.

The CDR3 loop reads CASTQGGAGANVLTF. The DNA of the CDR3 is TGTGCCAGCACCCAGGGGGGTGCTGGGGCCAACGTCCTGACTTTC. V and J are TRBV6-5 and TRBJ2-6; a weak D match, TRBD1 (7 bases). This CDR3 region has 15 residues. Germline values: CDR1 MNHEY, CDR2 SVGAGI. Trimming pared 7 bases from V and 2 bases from J, leaving 12 bases between.

The count of this clone is one. The chain couples TRBV28 to TRBJ1-2; 7 nucleotides agree with TRBD1. V shed 2 bases, J shed 4 bases, and the junction held 4 bases outside the gene matches. From germline, CDR1 is MDHEN and CDR2 SYDVKM. The CDR3 is 14 residues long. The CDR3 coding sequence is TGTGCCAGCAGTTTAAGCACAGGGGTCTATGGCTACACCTTC. Its translation is CASSLSTGVYGYTF.

The chain has TRBV4-2 and TRBJ1-5; TRBD1 aligns across 10 bases. This CDR3 spans 17 amino acids. Looked up from germline, CDR1 is LGHNA and CDR2 is YNFKEQ. V lost 0 bases, J lost 6 bases, and 8 bases stayed unmatched. The CDR3 reads CASSQEGRTGGFQPQHF. CDR3 sequence (DNA): TGTGCCAGCAGCCAAGAGGGCAGGACAGGGGGGTTTCAGCCCCAGCATTTT.

The chain carries TRBV6-1 and TRBJ1-2; D may be TRBD1 (6 bases). Deletions cut 1 base from V and 6 bases from J, with 15 bases between. Germline values: CDR1 MNHNS, CDR2 SASEGT. The CDR3 length is 15 residues. The CDR3 DNA follows: TGTGCCAGCAGTGAAGGAACAAGGCAGGGGAATGGCTACACCTTC. It specifies CASSEGTRQGNGYTF.

The rearrangement uses TRBV19 and TRBJ2-3; D may be TRBD1 (6 bases). Germline-derived CDR1 and CDR2 are LNHDA and SQIVND (reference sequence). Trimming removed 3 bases from V and 2 bases from J, with 12 bases in between. This CDR3 has 15 amino acids. This CDR3 reads CASSMRQGHTDTQYF. The CDR3 DNA sequence: TGTGCCAGTAGTATGAGGCAGGGGCACACAGATACGCAGTATTTT.

V gene TRBV28 combines with J gene TRBJ1-3; no clear D. The CDR3 sequence is 14 residues long. CDR1 is MDHEN, CDR2 SYDVKM, per germline. V shed 6 bases and J shed 3 bases, with 12 bases lying between them. The CDR3 sequence: CASSPLNYGNTIYF. CDR3 DNA sequence: TGTGCCAGCAGCCCCCTCAACTATGGAAACACCATATATTTT. Full variable domain (rest looked up from reference TRBV28 and TRBJ1-3): DVKVTQSSRYLVKRTGEKVFLECVQDMDHENMFWYRQDPGLGLRLIYFSYDVKMKEKGDIPEGYSVSREKKERFSLILESASTNQTSMYLCASSPLNYGNTIYFGEGSWLTVV.

The chain couples TRBV11-3 to TRBJ2-1, with 8 bases matching TRBD2. The CDR3 spans 15 residues. V was clipped by 5 bases and J by 4 bases; unmatched bases: 7. The germline CDR1 and CDR2 sequences are SGHNT and YENEEA. The CDR3 DNA is TGTGCCAGCAGCATAAGCGGGGGAGCTTACAATGAGCAGTTCTTC. Its translation: CASSISGGAYNEQFF.

This clone has a single count. The V gene is TRBV6-5, the J gene TRBJ1-4; the D gene is possibly TRBD1 (5 bases). Trimming cost V 2 bases and J 4 bases, with 8 bases left between them. Germline CDR1 MNHEY, CDR2 SVGAGI. The CDR3 has 14 residues. The CDR3 nucleotides are TGTGCCAGCAGTTACAGGCAGGGTAATGAAAAACTGTTTTTT. Protein sequence: CASSYRQGNEKLFF.